This paragraph covers one T cell receptor beta chain sequence. Its target is not known. Trimming took 1 base from V and 7 from J; bases not matched to a gene: 7. Germline CDR1 MNHNS, CDR2 SASEGT. The CDR3 consists of 16 residues. This specimen comes from a study of graft-versus-host responses after intestinal transplantation. Looking at the study overall: Grafts were multivisceral, liver-intestinal, or isolated intestinal. Every recipient underwent anti-thymocyte globulin induction, then tacrolimus and steroids for roughly 3 years. The study's findings and limits: GvH clonotypes were identified within recipient marrow, with a subset emerging first in ileum or blood. Early post-transplant HvG declines showed an association with peak circulating GvH clone levels.

The table came from immunoSEQ multiplex PCR; TCRdb's copy has only in-frame clones and leaves some out. This table has 77,000 or so clones, roughly 90% appearing once. The TCR sequence derives from a human patient who received an intestinal transplant, so some T cells may come from the graft donor. Sequenced material: PBMCs, taken 98 days after intestinal transplantation. The gene calls are TRBV6-1 and TRBJ2-7, with TRBD2 identical over 13 bases. The CDR3 spells CASSEETSGGVHEQYF. CDR3 DNA sequence: TGTGCCAGCAGTGAAGAAACTAGCGGGGGGGTGCATGAGCAGTACTTC.